Listed below are T cell receptor beta chains from one sample, sequenced in a study of STAT3 mutations in large granular lymphocyte leukemia. The method was immunoSEQ multiplex PCR; TCRdb's version includes in-frame clones alone and lacks a portion of them. The sample yields under 6,500 clones, around four fifths seen once. The sample was peripheral blood mononuclear cells. All receptors come from a man aged 35 to 55 with T-cell large granular lymphocyte leukemia. Some clones in this sample may be carry-over from other donors' samples. CDR3s include the opening cysteine and the closing phenylalanine or tryptophan. D genes are given only for firm matches.

NA	TRBV6-1	TRBJ1-2	CASSPKLVGTYTF
TRBD2	TRBV29-1	TRBJ2-7	CSVDRGEGLYEQYF
NA	TRBV15	TRBJ2-2	CATSRDWDLAGSTGELFF
NA	TRBV4-1	TRBJ1-5	CASSSQGHSNQPQHF
NA	TRBV9	TRBJ2-1	CASSVVGRTGRGNEQFF
NA	TRBV7-2	TRBJ2-6	CASSLAPGAGANVLTF
TRBD1	TRBV2	TRBJ2-3	CASRPGQGTDTQYF
NA	TRBV20-1	TRBJ2-1	CSARRDEQFF
TRBD1	TRBV5-1	TRBJ2-7	CASSDKQGAYEQYF
NA	TRBV11-2	TRBJ1-5	CASSLAGNDQPQHF
NA	TRBV4-1	TRBJ1-5	CASSQEESQQPQHF
NA	TRBV27	TRBJ1-3	CASGTSSGNTIYF
NA	TRBV19	TRBJ2-1	CASSATGTLLDNEQFF
NA	TRBV5-4	TRBJ2-3	CASSLGVGGRTDTQYF
NA	TRBV30	TRBJ2-5	CAWANYRVGTQYF
NA	TRBV30	TRBJ2-1	CAWSAGANGRNEQFF
NA	TRBV5-1	TRBJ1-3	CASSLGQGAPGNTIYF